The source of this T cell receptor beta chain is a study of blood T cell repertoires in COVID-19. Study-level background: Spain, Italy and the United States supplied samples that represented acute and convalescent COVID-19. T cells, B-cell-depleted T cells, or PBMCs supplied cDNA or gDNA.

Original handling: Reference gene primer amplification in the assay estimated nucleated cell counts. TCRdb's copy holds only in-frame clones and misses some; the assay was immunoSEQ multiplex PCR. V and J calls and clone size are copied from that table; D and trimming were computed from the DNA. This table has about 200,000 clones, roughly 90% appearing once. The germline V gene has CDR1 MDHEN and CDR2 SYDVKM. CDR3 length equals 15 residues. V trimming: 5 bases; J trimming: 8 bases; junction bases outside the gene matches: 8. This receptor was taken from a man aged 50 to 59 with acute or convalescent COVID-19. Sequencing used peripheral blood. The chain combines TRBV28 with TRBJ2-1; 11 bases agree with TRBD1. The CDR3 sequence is CASSLGTGGLDEQFF. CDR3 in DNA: TGTGCCAGCAGTCTCGGGACAGGGGGTTTAGATGAGCAGTTCTTC.